Listed here is a single T cell receptor (beta chain). Using immunoSEQ multiplex PCR, the repertoire was profiled, and TCRdb retains in-frame clones only, with some absent. The sample contains under 300,000 clones, 80% to 85% of which appear only once. These data are taken from a study of blood T cell repertoires in COVID-19. Germline V gene data show CDR1 as MNHEY and CDR2 as SMNVEV (reference sequence). The CDR3 runs 13 residues. V was trimmed by 7 bases and J by 3 bases, leaving 12 bases between them. The rearrangement uses TRBV27 and TRBJ1-1, with D possibly being TRBD1 (5 bases). The sample was PBMCs or T cells enriched from blood (not recorded which). The source of this sequence is a man in his forties or fifties who had recovered from COVID-19. The CDR3 sequence is CASKGLGDTEAFF. The CDR3 coding sequence is TGTGCCAGCAAGGGACTAGGGGACACTGAAGCTTTCTTT.